This passage covers 5 T cell receptor beta chains from one sample sequenced in a study of blood T cell repertoires in COVID-19. Some clones are missing from TCRdb's copy, which holds only in-frame ones; the method was immunoSEQ multiplex PCR. This sample carries about 110,000 clones, 65% to 90% of them seen once, and the ten largest clones take about 15%. Input material: peripheral blood. These TCRs come from an older woman with acute or convalescent COVID-19.

This clone has just one count. J is TRBJ2-6 and V is TRBV12-5; D is perhaps TRBD1 (6 bases). The ends were cut back, 2 bases at V and 4 bases at J, with 24 bases in the middle. The CDR3 sequence is 20 residues long. Germline V gene lookup returns CDR1 LGHNT and CDR2 FRNRAP. The CDR3 protein is CASGLTQRGILRGGANVLTF. As DNA, the CDR3 is TGTGCTAGTGGTTTGACACAGAGGGGGATCCTGAGGGGCGGGGCCAACGTCCTGACTTTC. Drawing the rest from reference TRBV12-5 and TRBJ2-6, the complete variable domain is DARVTQTPRHKVTEMGQEVTMRCQPILGHNTVFWYRQTMMQGLELLAYFRNRAPLDDSGMPKDRFSAEMPDATLATLKIQPSEPRDSAVYFCASGLTQRGILRGGANVLTFGAGSRLTVL.

This chain connects TRBV2 to TRBJ1-5; 11 bases fit TRBD1. Germline CDR1 reads SNHLY; CDR2 reads FYNNEI. This CDR3 is built from 15 residues. V was pared by 6 bases and J by 3 bases, with 4 bases of the junction left unmatched. Here the CDR3 DNA reads TGTGCCAGCAGAAGGACAGGGGGCGACAATCAGCCCCAGCATTTT. Translated: CASRRTGGDNQPQHF.

This clone was picked up a small number of times. The chain links TRBV2 to TRBJ1-5; maybe TRBD1 (6 bases). The CDR3 loop spans 15 amino acids. Trimming left V 5 bases short and J 3 bases short, with 14 bases between. CDR1 is SNHLY and CDR2 is FYNNEI in the germline V gene. Here the CDR3 reads CASSLQGSVNQPQHF. CDR3 bases: TGTGCCAGCAGTCTACAGGGTTCGGTCAATCAGCCCCAGCATTTT. Full variable domain (outside the CDR3, taken from reference TRBV2 and TRBJ1-5): EPEVTQTPSHQVTQMGQEVILRCVPISNHLYFYWYRQILGQKVEFLVSFYNNEISEKSEIFDDQFSVERPDGSNFTLKIRSTKLEDSAMYFCASSLQGSVNQPQHFGDGTRLSIL.

This chain links TRBV27 with TRBJ2-1, with a weak D call TRBD2 (6 bases). CDR3 length: 16 amino acids. Germline V gene sequence: CDR1 MNHEY, CDR2 SMNVEV (reference sequence). V was trimmed by 5 bases and J by 9 bases, leaving 23 bases between them. CDR3 nucleotide sequence: TGTGCCAGCAGTCCTCGCCTGGGGGGAGTCTGGGGTGAGCAGTTCTTC. Residues: CASSPRLGGVWGEQFF.

The chain links TRBV6-5 to TRBJ2-5, with D unclear. CDR1 MNHEY and CDR2 SVGAGI come from the germline V gene. The V end was cut by 0 bases, the J end by 4 bases, with 15 bases between. The CDR3 is 16 residues long. CDR3 DNA sequence: TGTGCCAGCAGTTACTCGATGGCTCGCCCCCCAGAGACCCAGTACTTC. The encoded protein is CASSYSMARPPETQYF.